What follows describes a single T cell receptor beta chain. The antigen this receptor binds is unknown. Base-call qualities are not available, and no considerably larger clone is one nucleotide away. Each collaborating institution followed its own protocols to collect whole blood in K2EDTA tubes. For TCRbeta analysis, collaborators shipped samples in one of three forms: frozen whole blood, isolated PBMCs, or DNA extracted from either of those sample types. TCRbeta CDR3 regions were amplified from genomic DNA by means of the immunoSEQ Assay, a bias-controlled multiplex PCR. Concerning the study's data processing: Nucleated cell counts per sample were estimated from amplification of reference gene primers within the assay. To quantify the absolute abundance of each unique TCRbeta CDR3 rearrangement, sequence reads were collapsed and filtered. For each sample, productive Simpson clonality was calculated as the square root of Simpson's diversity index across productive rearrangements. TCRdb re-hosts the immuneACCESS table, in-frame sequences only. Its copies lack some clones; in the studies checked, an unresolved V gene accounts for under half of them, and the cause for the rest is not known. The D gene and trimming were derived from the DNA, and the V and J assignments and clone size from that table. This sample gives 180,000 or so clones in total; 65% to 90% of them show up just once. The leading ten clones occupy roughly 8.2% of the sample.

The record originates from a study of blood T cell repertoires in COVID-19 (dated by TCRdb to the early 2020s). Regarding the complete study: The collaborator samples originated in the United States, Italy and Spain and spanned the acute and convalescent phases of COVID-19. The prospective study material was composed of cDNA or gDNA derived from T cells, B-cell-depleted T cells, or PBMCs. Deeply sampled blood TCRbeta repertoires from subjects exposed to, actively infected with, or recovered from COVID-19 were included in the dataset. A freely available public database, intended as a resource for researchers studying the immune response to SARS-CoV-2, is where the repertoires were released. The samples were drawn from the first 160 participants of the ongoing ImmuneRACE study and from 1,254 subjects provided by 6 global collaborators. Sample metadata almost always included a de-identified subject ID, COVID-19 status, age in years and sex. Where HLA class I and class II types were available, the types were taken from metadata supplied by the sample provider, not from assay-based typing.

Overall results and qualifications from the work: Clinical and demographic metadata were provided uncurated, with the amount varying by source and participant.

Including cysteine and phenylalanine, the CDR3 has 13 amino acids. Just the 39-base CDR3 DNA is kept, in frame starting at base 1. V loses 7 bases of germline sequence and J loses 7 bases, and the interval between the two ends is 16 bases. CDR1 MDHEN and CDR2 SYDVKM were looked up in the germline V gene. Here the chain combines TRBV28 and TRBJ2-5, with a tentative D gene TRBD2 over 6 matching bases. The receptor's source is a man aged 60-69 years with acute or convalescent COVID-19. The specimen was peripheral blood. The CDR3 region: CASTLSGPGTQYF. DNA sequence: TGTGCCAGCACCCTTAGCGGTCCCGGGACCCAGTACTTC.